The sequence of this T cell receptor beta chain was determined in a study of CD8 T cells in ankylosing spondylitis. Study outcomes and limitations: Disease-linked clones reportedly concentrated significantly in matched ankylosing spondylitis synovial fluid. Characteristic of ankylosing spondylitis blood, it appeared, was a TCR beta motif comprising roughly 8 highly homologous variants. In synovial fluid and blood from reactive arthritis, some motif variants were previously reported.

The length of the CDR3 is 16 residues. Trimming at V came to 6 bases and at J to 6 bases, leaving 12 bases not matched to a gene. Germline V gives CDR1 SGHAT, CDR2 FQNNGV. Each TCR beta library was made by quantitative 5'-RACE that incorporated molecular barcodes. TCRdb re-called the 5' RACE reads through MiXCR, storing one row per CDR3 protein. The table includes some 800,000 distinct CDR3 sequences, over 9.5% detected once. Remarks on this clonotype: Antigen specificity is unknown.

The V and J genes are TRBV11-2 and TRBJ2-1; TRBD1 matches at 9 bases. The origin of this receptor is a male donor with ankylosing spondylitis. Sequenced input: blood, either unsorted or a sorted T cell fraction (not recorded which). CDR3 protein: CASRRPGQGKGNEQFF. CDR3 coding DNA: TGTGCCAGCAGGAGACCGGGACAGGGAAAAGGCAATGAGCAGTTCTTC.